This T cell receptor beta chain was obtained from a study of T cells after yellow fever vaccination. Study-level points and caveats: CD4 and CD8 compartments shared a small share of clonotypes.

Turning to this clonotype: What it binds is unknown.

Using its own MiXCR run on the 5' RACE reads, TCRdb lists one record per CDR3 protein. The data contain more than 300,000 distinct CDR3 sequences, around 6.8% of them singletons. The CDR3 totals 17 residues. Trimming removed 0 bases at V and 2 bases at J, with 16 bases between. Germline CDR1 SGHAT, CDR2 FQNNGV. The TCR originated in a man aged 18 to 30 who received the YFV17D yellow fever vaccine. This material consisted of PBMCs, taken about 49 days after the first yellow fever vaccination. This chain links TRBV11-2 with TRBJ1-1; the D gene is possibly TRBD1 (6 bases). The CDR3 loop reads CASSLDIIRTDNTEAFF. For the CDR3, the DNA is TGTGCCAGCAGCTTAGATATTATCAGGACAGATAACACTGAAGCTTTCTTT.